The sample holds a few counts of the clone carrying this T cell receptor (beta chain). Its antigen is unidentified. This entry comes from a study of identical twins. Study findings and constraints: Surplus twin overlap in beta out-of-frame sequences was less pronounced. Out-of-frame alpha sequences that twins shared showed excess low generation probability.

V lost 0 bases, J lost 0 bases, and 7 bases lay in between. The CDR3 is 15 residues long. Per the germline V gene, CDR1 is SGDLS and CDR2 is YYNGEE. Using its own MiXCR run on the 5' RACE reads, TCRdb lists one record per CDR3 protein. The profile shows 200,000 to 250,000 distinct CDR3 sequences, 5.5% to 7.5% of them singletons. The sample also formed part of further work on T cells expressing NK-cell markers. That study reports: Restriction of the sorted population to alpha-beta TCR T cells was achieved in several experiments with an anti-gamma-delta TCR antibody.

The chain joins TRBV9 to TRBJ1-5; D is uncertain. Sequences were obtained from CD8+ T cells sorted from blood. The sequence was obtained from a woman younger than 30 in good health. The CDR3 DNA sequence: TGTGCCAGCAGCGTAGACGGTGTTAGCAATCAGCCCCAGCATTTT. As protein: CASSVDGVSNQPQHF.